This is a list of T cell receptor beta chains from one sample in a study of CD8+ T cells in alopecia areata. This table comes from immunoSEQ multiplex PCR, and its TCRdb copy is limited to in-frame clones, with some not included. Of about 160,000 clones in the sample, approximately 65% are singletons; the top ten hold 0.75% to 0.95%. This specimen was CD4+ T cells sorted from blood, taken at week 4, from a patient treated with tofacitinib. The receptors originated from a human donor with alopecia areata. Both conserved end residues are part of each CDR3. D genes are given only for firm matches. Expanded clones are given a class, and other clones once, few, many or no size at all.

d_gene: NA
abundance: few
j_gene: TRBJ2-3
v_gene: TRBV29-1
CDR3nt: TGCAGCGTCCTTTCCGGGGGACGAACAGATACGCAGTATTTT
CDR3aa: CSVLSGGRTDTQYF

d_gene: TRBD1
abundance: NA
j_gene: TRBJ2-7
v_gene: TRBV2
CDR3nt: TGTGCCAGCAACGACAGGGTTGGGAGCTACGAGCAGTACTTC
CDR3aa: CASNDRVGSYEQYF

d_gene: NA
abundance: NA
j_gene: TRBJ1-5
v_gene: TRBV30
CDR3nt: TGTGCCTGGAGTAGGGGATATAATCAGCCCCAGCATTTT
CDR3aa: CAWSRGYNQPQHF

d_gene: NA
abundance: NA
j_gene: TRBJ1-1
v_gene: TRBV11-2
CDR3nt: TGTGCCAGCAGCGCGGGCAGGGTCCCCAAGATAGGCACTGAAGCTTTCTTT
CDR3aa: CASSAGRVPKIGTEAFF

d_gene: TRBD1
abundance: NA
j_gene: TRBJ2-5
v_gene: TRBV9
CDR3nt: TGTGCCAGCAGCCCCGGGACAGCTGAAGAGACCCAGTACTTC
CDR3aa: CASSPGTAEETQYF

d_gene: NA
abundance: NA
j_gene: TRBJ2-3
v_gene: TRBV25-1
CDR3nt: TGTGCCAGCAGTGAATGGACTAGCACAGATACGCAGTATTTT
CDR3aa: CASSEWTSTDTQYF

d_gene: NA
abundance: few
j_gene: TRBJ1-5
v_gene: TRBV29-1
CDR3nt: TGCAGCGCATCACAGGGAGAGGGCAATCAGCCCCAGCATTTT
CDR3aa: CSASQGEGNQPQHF

d_gene: NA
abundance: NA
j_gene: TRBJ2-7
v_gene: TRBV5-1
CDR3nt: TGCGCCAGCAGCTTGGCTTCAGAATCCTACGAGCAGTACTTC
CDR3aa: CASSLASESYEQYF

d_gene: NA
abundance: NA
j_gene: TRBJ2-1
v_gene: TRBV4-1
CDR3nt: TGCGCCAGCAGCCAAGGGGGGTACAATGAGCAGTTCTTC
CDR3aa: CASSQGGYNEQFF

d_gene: NA
abundance: few
j_gene: TRBJ2-1
v_gene: TRBV29-1
CDR3nt: TGCAGCGTTAAAGAACAAAGCCTATCCTACAATGAGCAGTTCTTC
CDR3aa: CSVKEQSLSYNEQFF

d_gene: NA
abundance: NA
j_gene: TRBJ1-2
v_gene: TRBV30
CDR3nt: TGTGCCTGGGGACCCGCAGGGAGTGGCTACACCTTC
CDR3aa: CAWGPAGSGYTF

d_gene: NA
abundance: NA
j_gene: TRBJ2-7
v_gene: TRBV18
CDR3nt: TGTGCCAGCTCACCTGAATTTGTCGCCTACGAGCAGTACTTC
CDR3aa: CASSPEFVAYEQYF

d_gene: TRBD1
abundance: NA
j_gene: TRBJ2-7
v_gene: TRBV7-3
CDR3nt: TGTGCCAGCAGCCGACAGGGTGGGTACGAGCAGTACTTC
CDR3aa: CASSRQGGYEQYF

d_gene: NA
abundance: NA
j_gene: TRBJ2-3
v_gene: TRBV2
CDR3nt: TGTGCCAGGGGTCCCGAGAATACGCAGTATTTT
CDR3aa: CARGPENTQYF

d_gene: TRBD1
abundance: few
j_gene: TRBJ1-1
v_gene: TRBV30
CDR3nt: TGTGCCTGGGCCGGGACAGCGAACACTGAAGCTTTCTTT
CDR3aa: CAWAGTANTEAFF

d_gene: NA
abundance: few
j_gene: TRBJ2-7
v_gene: TRBV5-1
CDR3nt: TGCGCCAGCAGCGCTTCCTACGAGCAGTACTTC
CDR3aa: CASSASYEQYF

d_gene: NA
abundance: NA
j_gene: TRBJ2-3
v_gene: TRBV29-1
CDR3nt: TGCAGCGTTGAATTCCCATCCGGCACAGATACGCAGTATTTT
CDR3aa: CSVEFPSGTDTQYF

d_gene: NA
abundance: NA
j_gene: TRBJ1-2
v_gene: TRBV9
CDR3nt: TGTGCCAGCAGCGCTGACTTGATGCGTGGCTACACCTTC
CDR3aa: CASSADLMRGYTF

d_gene: NA
abundance: NA
j_gene: TRBJ1-4
v_gene: TRBV30
CDR3nt: TGTGCCTGGGACGGAGGCGAAAAACTGTTTTTT
CDR3aa: CAWDGGEKLFF

d_gene: NA
abundance: few
j_gene: TRBJ1-2
v_gene: TRBV29-1
CDR3nt: TGCAGCGCTTCACAGGGCCCAGGAGGCTACACCTTC
CDR3aa: CSASQGPGGYTF

d_gene: TRBD2
abundance: NA
j_gene: TRBJ2-1
v_gene: TRBV4-2
CDR3nt: TGTGCCAGCAGCCAGGCTAGCGGGGGGAGCTCCTACAATGAGCAGTTCTTC
CDR3aa: CASSQASGGSSYNEQFF

d_gene: TRBD2
abundance: once
j_gene: TRBJ2-5
v_gene: TRBV13
CDR3nt: TGTGCCAGCAGCTTAGGGAGTAGGAGACTAGCGGGGGACCAAGAGACCCAGTACTTC
CDR3aa: CASSLGSRRLAGDQETQYF

d_gene: TRBD2
abundance: NA
j_gene: TRBJ2-5
v_gene: TRBV30
CDR3nt: TGTGCCTGGAGTCTACTAGCGGGGGGGCTGGAGACCCAGTACTTC
CDR3aa: CAWSLLAGGLETQYF

d_gene: NA
abundance: NA
j_gene: TRBJ1-6
v_gene: TRBV30
CDR3nt: TGTGCCGAGAACTGGGGACTGGATTCACCCCTCCACTTT
CDR3aa: CAENWGLDSPLHF

d_gene: NA
abundance: NA
j_gene: TRBJ2-2
v_gene: TRBV29-1
CDR3nt: TGCAGCGTTGGTCTGGACACCCGGGAGCTGTTTTTT
CDR3aa: CSVGLDTRELFF

d_gene: NA
abundance: NA
j_gene: TRBJ1-4
v_gene: TRBV30
CDR3nt: TGTGCCTGTACGGGGAGTGGGGAAAAACTGTTTTTT
CDR3aa: CACTGSGEKLFF

d_gene: TRBD2
abundance: NA
j_gene: TRBJ2-7
v_gene: TRBV10-3
CDR3nt: TGTGCCATCAGTGAGTTACTAGCGGGGGTATCCTACGAGCAGTACTTC
CDR3aa: CAISELLAGVSYEQYF

d_gene: NA
abundance: NA
j_gene: TRBJ1-2
v_gene: TRBV30
CDR3nt: TGTGCCTGGAACCAGGGTGGAGGCTACACCTTC
CDR3aa: CAWNQGGGYTF

d_gene: NA
abundance: NA
j_gene: TRBJ1-3
v_gene: TRBV27
CDR3nt: TGTGCCAGCAGTTTCCGAGCCTCTGGAAACACCATATATTTT
CDR3aa: CASSFRASGNTIYF

d_gene: TRBD1
abundance: few
j_gene: TRBJ2-7
v_gene: TRBV27
CDR3nt: TGTGCCAGCAGTTTCAGGACAGGGGACTACGAGCAGTACTTC
CDR3aa: CASSFRTGDYEQYF

d_gene: TRBD2
abundance: NA
j_gene: TRBJ2-2
v_gene: TRBV29-1
CDR3nt: TGCAGCCTCGGGACTACCACCGGGGAGCTGTTTTTT
CDR3aa: CSLGTTTGELFF

d_gene: NA
abundance: NA
j_gene: TRBJ1-1
v_gene: TRBV25-1
CDR3nt: TGTGCCAGCAGAGGATGGACGGCGAACACTGAAGCTTTCTTT
CDR3aa: CASRGWTANTEAFF

d_gene: NA
abundance: NA
j_gene: TRBJ2-7
v_gene: TRBV7-8
CDR3nt: TGTGCCAGCAGGTCATCTGGGGCAGGAGACTACGAGCAGTACTTC
CDR3aa: CASRSSGAGDYEQYF